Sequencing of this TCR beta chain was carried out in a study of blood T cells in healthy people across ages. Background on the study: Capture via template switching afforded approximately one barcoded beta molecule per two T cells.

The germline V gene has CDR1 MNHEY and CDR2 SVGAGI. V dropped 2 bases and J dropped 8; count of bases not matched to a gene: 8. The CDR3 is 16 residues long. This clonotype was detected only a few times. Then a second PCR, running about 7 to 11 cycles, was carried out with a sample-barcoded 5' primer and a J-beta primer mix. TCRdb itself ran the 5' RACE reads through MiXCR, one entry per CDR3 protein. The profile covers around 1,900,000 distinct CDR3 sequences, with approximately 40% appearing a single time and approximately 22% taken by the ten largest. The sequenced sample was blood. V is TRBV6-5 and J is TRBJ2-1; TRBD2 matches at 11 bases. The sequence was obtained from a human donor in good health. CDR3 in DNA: TGTGCCAGCAGTTACCCAACTAGCGGGGGAGGCTATGAGCAGTTCTTC. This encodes CASSYPTSGGGYEQFF.